The 20 T cell receptor beta chains reported below all come from one sample, sequenced in a study of blood T cell repertoires in COVID-19. TCRdb's copy holds only in-frame clones and misses some; the assay was immunoSEQ multiplex PCR. The table shows roughly 180,000 clones, with 70% to 85% occurring only once. The sequencing input was peripheral blood. The receptors were gathered from an elderly man with COVID-19, enrolled during active disease.

Only a few counts were recorded for this clone. The rearrangement links TRBV2 to TRBJ1-5, with a weak D call TRBD1 (6 bases). Germline V gene lookup returns CDR1 SNHLY and CDR2 FYNNEI. The V and J ends lost 5 bases and 6 bases respectively, with 11 bases between them. This CDR3 has 13 residues. The CDR3 nucleotides read TGTGCCAGCAGTCAGGGGTGGGGTCAGCCCCAGCATTTT. Encoded protein: CASSQGWGQPQHF. The full variable domain, completed using reference TRBV2 and TRBJ1-5, is EPEVTQTPSHQVTQMGQEVILRCVPISNHLYFYWYRQILGQKVEFLVSFYNNEISEKSEIFDDQFSVERPDGSNFTLKIRSTKLEDSAMYFCASSQGWGQPQHFGDGTRLSIL.

This chain uses TRBV2 with TRBJ2-3, with 8 bases matching TRBD1. V lost 6 bases to trimming and J lost 0 bases; unmatched junction nucleotides: 5. This CDR3 comprises 15 residues. Germline loops: CDR1 SNHLY, CDR2 FYNNEI. Here the CDR3 reads CASSQGADSTDTQYF. CDR3 DNA: TGTGCCAGCAGCCAGGGGGCTGATAGCACAGATACGCAGTATTTT. The complete variable domain, with remaining parts taken from reference TRBV2 and TRBJ2-3, reads EPEVTQTPSHQVTQMGQEVILRCVPISNHLYFYWYRQILGQKVEFLVSFYNNEISEKSEIFDDQFSVERPDGSNFTLKIRSTKLEDSAMYFCASSQGADSTDTQYFGPGTRLTVL.

V is TRBV4-2 and J is TRBJ1-4; D might be TRBD1 (5 bases). The CDR3 runs to 15 residues. The V end was cut by 0 bases, the J end by 8 bases, with 13 bases between. CDR1 is LGHNA, CDR2 YNFKEQ, per germline. The CDR3 is CASSQERGAWEKLFF. For the CDR3, the DNA is TGTGCCAGCAGCCAAGAGCGCGGGGCTTGGGAAAAACTGTTTTTT.

The chain has TRBV5-1 and TRBJ1-1; TRBD1 is a possible D gene (6 bases). The CDR3 runs to 16 residues. Trimming left V 4 bases short and J 1 base short, with 17 bases between. Germline V CDR1 and CDR2: SGHRS, YFSETQ. Here the CDR3 DNA reads TGCGCCAGCAGCCGTGCCTGGGACATAACGAACACTGAAGCTTTCTTT. Translating gives CASSRAWDITNTEAFF.

The chain uses TRBV28 and TRBJ1-5; TRBD1 might be the D (6 bases). The V gene's germline CDR1 is MDHEN and CDR2 SYDVKM. Trimming stripped 5 bases from V and 7 bases from J, with 12 bases between. The CDR3 runs 13 residues. DNA for the CDR3: TGTGCCAGCAGTCTCGATGGGGGCCAGCCCCAGCATTTT. Amino acids: CASSLDGGQPQHF. Full variable domain (missing parts from reference TRBV28 and TRBJ1-5): DVKVTQSSRYLVKRTGEKVFLECVQDMDHENMFWYRQDPGLGLRLIYFSYDVKMKEKGDIPEGYSVSREKKERFSLILESASTNQTSMYLCASSLDGGQPQHFGDGTRLSIL.

The chain combines TRBV15 with TRBJ2-5; the match to TRBD1 covers 8 bases. V was clipped by 1 base and J by 5 bases; unmatched bases: 6. The length of the CDR3 is 15 residues. Germline-derived CDR1 and CDR2 are LNHNV and YYDKDF (reference sequence). The CDR3 is CATSRAGQGRETQYF. The CDR3 DNA reads TGTGCCACCAGCAGAGCTGGACAGGGAAGGGAGACCCAGTACTTC.

This clone showed up many times. The chain has TRBV6-5 and TRBJ2-7, with D possibly matching TRBD1 (6 bases). Trimming stripped 2 bases from V and 2 bases from J, with 16 bases between. CDR3 length: 16 residues. The germline V gene encodes CDR1 MNHEY and CDR2 SVGAGI. Written as DNA, the CDR3 is TGTGCCAGCAGTTACACCTCACAGGGTTCGACCTACGAGCAGTACTTC. It specifies CASSYTSQGSTYEQYF.

The chain has TRBV18 and TRBJ1-6, with 10 positions matching TRBD1. With 6 bases clipped from V and 10 bases from J, the junction kept 3 bases outside the gene matches. CDR1 is KGHSH, CDR2 LQKENI, per germline. The CDR3 is 13 amino acids. Here the CDR3 reads CASSGTGESPLHF. The CDR3 region has the DNA TGTGCCAGCTCCGGGACAGGGGAATCACCCCTCCACTTT.

The J gene is TRBJ2-7, the V gene TRBV6-5; maybe TRBD1 (6 bases). V gave up 6 bases and J gave up 3 bases, with 18 bases separating them. Per the germline V gene, CDR1 is MNHEY and CDR2 is SVGAGI. The CDR3 has 15 residues. In DNA, the CDR3 is TGTGCCAGCAGGTCACAGGGTCGATTTAACTACGAGCAGTACTTC. Amino acids: CASRSQGRFNYEQYF.

This chain uses TRBV6-5 with TRBJ1-5; D ambiguous. Germline V gene data show CDR1 as MNHEY and CDR2 as SVGAGI. This CDR3 spans 12 amino acids. Trimming shortened V by 8 bases and J by 4 bases, and 9 bases separated the two germline ends. The CDR3 DNA is TGTGCCAGCCACACCCCAAATCAGCCCCAGCATTTT. Translated: CASHTPNQPQHF.

This chain connects TRBV9 to TRBJ1-4, with D hard to call. Germline assignment: CDR1 SGDLS and CDR2 YYNGEE. V was clipped by 0 bases and J by 8 bases, with 11 bases between them. The CDR3 runs to 14 residues. This CDR3 reads CASSVAPGGEKLFF. The DNA for the CDR3 is TGTGCCAGCAGCGTAGCCCCCGGAGGGGAAAAACTGTTTTTT.

This clone showed up just once. The chain recombines TRBV12-3 or TRBV12-4 with TRBJ1-6, with D hard to call. Trimming stripped 5 bases from V and 8 bases from J, with 10 bases between. This CDR3 region has 13 residues. CDR3 loop: CASSREAHSPLHF. In DNA form, the CDR3 reads TGTGCCAGCAGTCGAGAAGCCCATTCACCCCTCCACTTT.

The chain carries TRBV24-1 and TRBJ1-2; D is possibly TRBD1 (6 bases). The germline V gene has CDR1 KGHDR and CDR2 SFDVKD. The V and J ends lost 4 bases and 9 bases respectively, with 11 bases between them. This CDR3 comprises 12 residues. The CDR3 loop reads CATSDHDRSYTF. The CDR3 DNA follows: TGTGCCACCAGTGACCATGACAGGAGCTACACCTTC.

V usage is TRBV29-1 and J usage is TRBJ1-2; D is possibly TRBD1 (5 bases). Germline CDR1 SQVTM, CDR2 ANQGSEA. Trimming removed 7 bases from V and 8 bases from J, with 20 bases in between. The CDR3 spans 13 residues. Written as DNA, the CDR3 is TGCAGCGCCCGGGACTCTCGGCGAGGCGGCTACACCTTC. This translates into CSARDSRRGGYTF.

J is TRBJ2-3 and V is TRBV3-1 (or the pseudogene TRBV3-2), with unresolved D. CDR1 LGHDT and CDR2 YNNKEL come from the germline V gene (reference sequence). This CDR3 has 16 amino acids. V lost 1 base and J 1 base, leaving 12 bases between the germline ends. The CDR3 bases are TGTGCCAGCAGCCAAGGAAAGTCAAACTGCACAGATACGCAGTATTTT. The encoded protein is CASSQGKSNCTDTQYF.

The chain employs TRBV14 and TRBJ1-4; the D is unclear. Looked up from germline, CDR1 is SGHDN and CDR2 is FVKESK. V lost 2 bases and J 6 bases, leaving 7 bases between the germline ends. The CDR3 is 13 residues long. CDR3 sequence (DNA): TGTGCCAGCAGCCAACACCCGGATGAAAAACTGTTTTTT. This encodes CASSQHPDEKLFF.

As to this clone: The sample holds other DNA sequences that translate to the same CDR3. The chain carries TRBV9 and TRBJ2-3, with 9 bases lining up with TRBD2. The V gene end was trimmed by 0 bases and the J gene end by 2 bases; junction bases not matched to a gene: 1. This CDR3 is 15 amino acids long. Germline-derived CDR1 and CDR2 are SGDLS and YYNGEE. The CDR3 spells CASSVGLAATDTQYF. In DNA form, the CDR3 reads TGTGCCAGCAGCGTAGGACTAGCGGCCACAGATACGCAGTATTTT.

The chain has TRBV6-1 and TRBJ1-5; weak D call: TRBD1 (5 bases). The V gene lost 4 bases and the J gene lost 0 bases, with 13 bases spanning the gap. The CDR3 totals 16 residues. The germline V gene has CDR1 MNHNS and CDR2 SASEGT. CDR3 in DNA: TGTGCCAGCAGTGTTCAGGGCCTTTATAGCAATCAGCCCCAGCATTTT. Protein: CASSVQGLYSNQPQHF.

The chain uses TRBV19 and TRBJ1-6; the D gene is possibly TRBD1 (5 bases). Looked up from germline, CDR1 is LNHDA and CDR2 is SQIVND (reference sequence). The CDR3 is 16 amino acids. The V and J ends lost 7 bases and 0 bases respectively, with 13 bases between them. CDR3 sequence (DNA): TGTGCCAGTACTCCCCGAGACAGCTCCTATAATTCACCCCTCCACTTT. It specifies CASTPRDSSYNSPLHF. The variable domain in full, completed from reference TRBV19 and TRBJ1-6, reads DGGITQSPKYLFRKEGQNVTLSCEQNLNHDAMYWYRQDPGQGLRLIYYSQIVNDFQKGDIAEGYSVSREKKESFPLTVTSAQKNPTAFYLCASTPRDSSYNSPLHFGNGTRLTVT.

J is TRBJ2-5 and V is TRBV5-4, with 9 bases matching TRBD1. Germline values: CDR1 SGHNT, CDR2 YYREEE (reference sequence). This CDR3 spans 16 amino acids. The junction had 9 bases not matched to a gene; V was cut back by 0 bases and J by 6 bases. The CDR3 protein is CASSLAGQGLGQTQYF. Written as DNA, the CDR3 is TGTGCCAGCAGCTTGGCGGGACAGGGCCTTGGGCAGACCCAGTACTTC.